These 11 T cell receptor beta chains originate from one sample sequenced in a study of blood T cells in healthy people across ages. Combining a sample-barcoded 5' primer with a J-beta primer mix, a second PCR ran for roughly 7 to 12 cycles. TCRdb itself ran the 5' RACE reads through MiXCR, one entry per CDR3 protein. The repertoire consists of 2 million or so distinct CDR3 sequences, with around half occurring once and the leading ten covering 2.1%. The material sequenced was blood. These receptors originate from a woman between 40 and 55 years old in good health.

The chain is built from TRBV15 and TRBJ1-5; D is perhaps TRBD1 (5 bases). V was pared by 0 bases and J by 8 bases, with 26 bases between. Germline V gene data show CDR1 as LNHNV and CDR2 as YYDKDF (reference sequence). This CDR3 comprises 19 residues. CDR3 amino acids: CATSRDPVGWGGSVEPQHF. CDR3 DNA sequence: TGTGCCACCAGCAGAGACCCCGTCGGATGGGGGGGTTCGGTTGAGCCCCAGCATTTT.

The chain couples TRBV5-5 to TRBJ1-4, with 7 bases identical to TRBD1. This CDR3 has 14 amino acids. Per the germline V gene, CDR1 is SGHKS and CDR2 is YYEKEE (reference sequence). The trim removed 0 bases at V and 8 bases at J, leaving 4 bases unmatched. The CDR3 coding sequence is TGTGCCAGCAGCTTGGAAAGGGGGCCAGAAAAACTGTTTTTT. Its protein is CASSLERGPEKLFF.

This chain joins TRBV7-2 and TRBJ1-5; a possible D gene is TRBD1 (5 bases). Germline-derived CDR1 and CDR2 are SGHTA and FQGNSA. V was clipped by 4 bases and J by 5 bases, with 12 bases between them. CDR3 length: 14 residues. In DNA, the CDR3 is TGTGCCAGCAGCTCCAGCGACAGTGATCAGCCCCAGCATTTT. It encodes CASSSSDSDQPQHF. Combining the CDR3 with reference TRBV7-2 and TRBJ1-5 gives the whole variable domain GAGVSQSPSNKVTEKGKDVELRCDPISGHTALYWYRQSLGQGLEFLIYFQGNSAPDKSGLPSDRFSAERTGGSVSTLTIQRTQQEDSAVYLCASSSSDSDQPQHFGDGTRLSIL.

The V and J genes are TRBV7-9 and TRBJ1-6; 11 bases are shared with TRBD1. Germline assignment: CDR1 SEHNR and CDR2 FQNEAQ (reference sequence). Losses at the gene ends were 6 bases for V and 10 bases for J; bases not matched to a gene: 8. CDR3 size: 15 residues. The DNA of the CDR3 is TGTGCCAGCAGACTCGGGACAGGGGGTGAATCACCCCTCCACTTT. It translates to CASRLGTGGESPLHF.

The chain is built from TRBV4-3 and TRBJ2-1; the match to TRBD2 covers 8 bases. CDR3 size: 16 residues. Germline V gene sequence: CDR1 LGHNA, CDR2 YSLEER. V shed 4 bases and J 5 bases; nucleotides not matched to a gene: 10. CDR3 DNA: TGCGCCAGCAGCCCCTTCAGTCAGGGACTAGACAATGAGCAGTTCTTC. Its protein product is CASSPFSQGLDNEQFF.

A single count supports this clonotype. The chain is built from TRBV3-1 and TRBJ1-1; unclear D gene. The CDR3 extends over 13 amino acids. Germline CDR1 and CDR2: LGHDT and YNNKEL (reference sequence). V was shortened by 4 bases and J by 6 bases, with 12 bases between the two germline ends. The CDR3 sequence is CASSRRTRSEAFF. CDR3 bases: TGTGCCAGCAGCCGACGGACGAGGTCTGAAGCTTTCTTT.

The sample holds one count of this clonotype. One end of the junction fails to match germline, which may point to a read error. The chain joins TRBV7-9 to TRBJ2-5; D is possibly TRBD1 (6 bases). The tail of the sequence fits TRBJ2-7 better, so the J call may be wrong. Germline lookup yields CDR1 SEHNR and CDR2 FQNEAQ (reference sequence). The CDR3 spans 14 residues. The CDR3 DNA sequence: TGTGCCAGCAGCGTAGCGACTCCAGGGGACGAGCAGTACTTC. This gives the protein CASSVATPGDEQYF.

CDR3 nucleotide sequence: TGTGCCAGCAGTGGAACAGGGGGAATGTACCAAGAGACCCAGTACTTC. Translating gives CASSGTGGMYQETQYF. The V call is TRBV28, the J call TRBJ2-5; TRBD1 matches at 8 bases. The CDR3 is 16 residues long. Germline CDR1 reads MDHEN; CDR2 reads SYDVKM. The V gene end was trimmed by 5 bases and the J gene end by 0 bases; junction bases not matched to a gene: 8.

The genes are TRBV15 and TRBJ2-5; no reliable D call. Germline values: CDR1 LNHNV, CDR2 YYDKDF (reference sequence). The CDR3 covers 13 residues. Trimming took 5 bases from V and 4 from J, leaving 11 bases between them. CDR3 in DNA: TGTGCCACCAGCTTTTCCGGGCGAGAGACCCAGTACTTC. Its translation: CATSFSGRETQYF.

Here the CDR3 reads CASRQGRAGTDTQYF. DNA for the CDR3: TGTGCCAGCAGACAAGGACGAGCGGGGACAGATACGCAGTATTTT. The chain couples TRBV12-3 or TRBV12-4 to TRBJ2-3; TRBD2 matches at 7 bases. The CDR3 loop spans 15 amino acids. Trimming at V came to 6 bases and at J to 3 bases, leaving 9 bases not matched to a gene.

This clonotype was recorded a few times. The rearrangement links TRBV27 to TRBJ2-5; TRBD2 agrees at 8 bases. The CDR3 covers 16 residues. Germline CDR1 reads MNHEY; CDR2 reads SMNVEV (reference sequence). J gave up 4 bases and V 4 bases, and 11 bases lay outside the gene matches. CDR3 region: CASSSYRGLVRETQYF. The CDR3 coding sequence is TGTGCCAGCAGTTCCTACCGGGGACTAGTCCGAGAGACCCAGTACTTC.